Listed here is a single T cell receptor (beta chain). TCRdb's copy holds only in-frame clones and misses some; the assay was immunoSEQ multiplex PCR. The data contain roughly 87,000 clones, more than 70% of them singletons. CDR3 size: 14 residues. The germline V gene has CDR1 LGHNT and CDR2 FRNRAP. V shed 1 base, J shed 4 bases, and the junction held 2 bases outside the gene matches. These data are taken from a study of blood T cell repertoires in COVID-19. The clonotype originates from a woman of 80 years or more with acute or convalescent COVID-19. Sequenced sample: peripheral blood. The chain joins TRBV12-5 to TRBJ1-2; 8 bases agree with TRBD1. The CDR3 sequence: CASGLGTGSYGYTF. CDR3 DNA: TGTGCTAGTGGTTTGGGGACAGGGAGCTATGGCTACACCTTC.